The rows below give T cell receptor beta chains drawn from one sample of a study of human T cells and chemical hapten exposure. TCRdb re-called the reads through MiXCR, storing one row per CDR3 protein. This sample has 95,000 to 150,000 distinct CDR3 sequences, with about 7.7% found just once. The sequencing input was whole blood. Receptors originate from a human donor in good health. Some clones in this sample may be carry-over from other donors' samples. The CDR3 runs from the conserved cysteine through the conserved F or W. A D gene is named only where the DNA matches it firmly. The size entry is marked missing in some rows and otherwise reads once, few, many or a size class.

TRBJ1-5	TRBD1	TRBV7-9	NA	CASGTGANQPQHF	TGTGCCAGCGGGACAGGGGCCAATCAGCCCCAGCATTTT
TRBJ1-2	NA	TRBV2	many	CASNIFEYGYTF	TGTGCCAGCAATATTTTCGAGTATGGCTACACCTTC
TRBJ2-7	NA	TRBV27	NA	CASSFDPQGYYEQYF	TGTGCCAGCAGTTTCGACCCCCAGGGCTACTACGAGCAGTACTTC
TRBJ2-5	NA	TRBV10-3	NA	CAISESTQETQYF	TGTGCCATCAGTGAGTCGACCCAAGAGACCCAGTACTTC
TRBJ2-7	NA	TRBV11-2	few	CASSGGTAYEQYF	TGTGCCAGCAGCGGCGGGACAGCATACGAGCAGTACTTC
TRBJ2-7	NA	TRBV10-3	many	CAISESSGGEGEQYF	TGTGCCATCAGTGAGTCATCCGGGGGCGAAGGCGAGCAGTACTTC
TRBJ2-6	NA	TRBV19	NA	CASSIGVPGANVLTF	TGTGCCAGTAGTATAGGAGTCCCTGGGGCCAACGTCCTGACTTTC
TRBJ2-7	TRBD1	TRBV7-9	NA	CASSSSWDSPYEQYF	TGTGCCAGCAGCTCGAGCTGGGACAGCCCCTACGAGCAGTACTTC
TRBJ1-4	NA	TRBV7-9	many	CASSWWPGKTKGDEKLFF	TGTGCCAGCAGCTGGTGGCCAGGGAAAACGAAGGGGGATGAAAAACTGTTTTTT
TRBJ2-7	TRBD2	TRBV20-1	NA	CSARLTSSGSYEQYF	TGCAGTGCTAGACTGACTAGTAGCGGGTCCTACGAGCAGTACTTC
TRBJ2-1	TRBD2	TRBV6-5	NA	CASSDLKTSGNEQFF	TGTGCCAGCAGCGACCTTAAGACTAGCGGGAATGAGCAGTTCTTC
TRBJ1-3	NA	TRBV6-1	few	CASSVTGQSSGNTIYF	TGTGCCAGCAGTGTGACGGGACAAAGCTCTGGAAACACCATATATTTT
TRBJ2-7	NA	TRBV11-2	many	CASSFLGKEQYF	TGTGCCAGCAGCTTCTTGGGGAAAGAGCAGTACTTC
TRBJ2-7	NA	TRBV7-9	NA	CASSPNRVYEQYF	TGTGCCAGCAGCCCAAACCGGGTCTACGAGCAGTACTTC
TRBJ2-1	NA	TRBV6-2/TRBV6-3	NA	CASSYLGAGNEQFF	TGTGCCAGCAGTTACCTGGGGGCCGGGAATGAGCAGTTCTTC
TRBJ1-1	NA	TRBV12-3/TRBV12-4	NA	CASITQGRDTEAFF	TGTGCCAGCATAACTCAGGGCCGGGACACTGAAGCTTTCTTT
TRBJ2-3	TRBD2	TRBV5-1	NA	CASSSGLAGGASTDTQYF	TGCGCCAGCAGCTCGGGACTAGCGGGGGGAGCTAGCACAGATACGCAGTATTTT
TRBJ1-1	NA	TRBV19	many	CASSMFGESRSVNTEAFF	TGTGCCAGTAGTATGTTTGGGGAAAGTCGTTCGGTGAACACTGAAGCTTTCTTT
TRBJ2-2	NA	TRBV10-1	NA	CASSEWGRAVTGELFF	TGCGCCAGCAGTGAGTGGGGCAGGGCGGTCACCGGGGAGCTGTTTTTT
TRBJ1-1	NA	TRBV2	many	CASSERTTNTEAFF	TGTGCCAGCAGTGAAAGAACCACGAACACTGAAGCTTTCTTT
TRBJ1-1	TRBD1	TRBV5-1	few	CASRHDRGWSFF	TGCGCCAGCAGGCACGACAGGGGTTGGTCTTTCTTT
TRBJ1-2	NA	TRBV3-1	many	CASSQDRATGLYGYTF	TGTGCCAGCAGCCAAGATCGTGCGACGGGTCTCTATGGCTACACCTTC
TRBJ1-5	NA	TRBV20-1	few	CSAAAARENQPQHF	TGCAGTGCCGCAGCGGCTAGGGAGAATCAGCCCCAGCATTTT
TRBJ2-1	NA	TRBV27	NA	CASSSLSGSYNEQFF	TGTGCCAGCAGTTCCCTTAGCGGATCCTACAATGAGCAGTTCTTC
TRBJ1-1	NA	TRBV6-2/TRBV6-3	many	CASSYTVSTPADSNTEAFF	TGTGCCAGCAGTTACACCGTTTCTACCCCGGCGGACAGCAACACTGAAGCTTTCTTT
TRBJ1-5	TRBD1	TRBV6-5	few	CASRQGRVQPQHF	TGTGCCAGCAGACAGGGGCGGGTGCAGCCCCAGCATTTT
TRBJ1-1	NA	TRBV19	NA	CASSFFAAVEAFF	TGTGCCAGTAGTTTCTTTGCCGCCGTTGAAGCTTTCTTT
TRBJ1-4	NA	TRBV7-2	NA	CASSLQGPTNEKLFF	TGTGCCAGCAGCTTACAGGGTCCGACTAATGAAAAACTGTTTTTT